What follows are 30 T cell receptor beta chains derived from one specimen sequenced in a study of blood T cells in healthy people across ages. A second PCR, run for roughly 7 to 12 cycles, used a sample-barcoded 5' primer plus a J-beta primer mix. TCRdb re-called the 5' RACE reads with MiXCR, one entry per CDR3 protein. The table shows about 1,000,000 distinct CDR3 sequences, with under 55% occurring only once. The material sequenced was blood. The receptors shown here come from a woman in her sixties or seventies in good health.

The chain employs TRBV25-1 and TRBJ2-3; D is possibly TRBD1 (6 bases). CDR3 length: 16 amino acids. Trimming stripped 5 bases from V and 1 base from J, with 16 bases between. Germline CDR1 and CDR2: MGHDK and SYGVNS. CDR3 sequence (DNA): TGTGCCAGCAGTCGCTCCGGGACAAAGGGCACAGATACGCAGTATTTT. This codes for CASSRSGTKGTDTQYF. The whole variable domain, filled in from reference TRBV25-1 and TRBJ2-3, reads EADIYQTPRYLVIGTGKKITLECSQTMGHDKMYWYQQDPGMELHLIHYSYGVNSTEKGDLSSESTVSRIRTEHFPLTLESARPSHTSQYLCASSRSGTKGTDTQYFGPGTRLTVL.

The chain combines TRBV9 with TRBJ2-1, with D possibly TRBD1 on 5 matching bases. Germline assignment: CDR1 SGDLS and CDR2 YYNGEE. The CDR3 extends over 16 amino acids. V was trimmed by 3 bases and J by 4 bases, leaving 17 bases between them. CDR3 loop: CASSDPLGEAYNEQFF. DNA of the CDR3: TGTGCCAGCAGCGACCCGCTAGGGGAAGCTTACAATGAGCAGTTCTTC.

This clonotype was picked up many times. This chain connects TRBV5-6 to TRBJ2-7, with D perhaps matching TRBD1 (6 bases). The germline V gene has CDR1 SGHDT and CDR2 YYEEEE. The CDR3 loop spans 13 amino acids. Trimming took 4 bases from V and 4 from J, leaving 12 bases between them. The CDR3 nucleotides are TGTGCCAGCAGCCGTACAGGGCTGTACGAGCAGTACTTC. The encoded protein is CASSRTGLYEQYF.

The rearrangement links TRBV28 to TRBJ2-4; D is undetermined. TRBJ2-7 explains the end of the DNA better; the J call may be wrong. Germline V gene sequence: CDR1 MDHEN, CDR2 SYDVKM. The CDR3 is made up of 13 amino acids. CDR3 sequence: CASSERHAYEQYF. CDR3 bases: TGTGCCAGCAGTGAAAGACACGCCTACGAGCAGTACTTC.

The chain couples TRBV15 to TRBJ2-1, with 8 nucleotides matching TRBD1. J was trimmed by 3 bases and V by 2 bases; bases with no gene match: 9. Germline values: CDR1 LNHNV, CDR2 YYDKDF (reference sequence). The CDR3 sequence is 17 residues long. In DNA form, the CDR3 reads TGTGCCACCAGCAGAAATCCCGGGACAGGAGTCTACAATGAGCAGTTCTTC. Protein: CATSRNPGTGVYNEQFF.

Concerning this clonotype itself: This sequence may be a read error, since a much larger clone differs from it by one base. This chain's CDR3 is CSASYNERFF. The CDR3 bases are TGCAGCGCATCGTACAATGAGCGGTTCTTC. This chain uses TRBV29-1 with TRBJ2-1; the D is unclear. The germline V gene has CDR1 SQVTM and CDR2 ANQGSEA. The CDR3 is made up of 10 amino acids.

This chain links TRBV5-1 with TRBJ2-3; D not resolved. Trimming removed 6 bases at V and 0 bases at J, with 8 bases between. There are 13 residues in the CDR3. CDR1 is SGHRS, CDR2 YFSETQ, per germline. The CDR3 region has the DNA TGCGCCAGCAATTCGGAAAGCACAGATACGCAGTATTTT. This encodes CASNSESTDTQYF.

This clonotype showed up just a few times. The chain carries TRBV12-3 or TRBV12-4 and TRBJ2-1; tentatively, D is TRBD2 (6 bases). Trimming took off 8 bases at V and 4 bases at J, with 15 bases between the two ends. This CDR3 has 14 amino acids. CDR3 sequence: CASAPSDLYNEQFF. DNA for the CDR3: TGTGCCAGCGCGCCTAGCGATTTATACAATGAGCAGTTCTTC.

The DNA for the CDR3 is TGTGCCAGCAGCTTGGACTCTGCGGGAGGGTCAGATACGCAGTATTTT. This gives the protein CASSLDSAGGSDTQYF. The rearrangement uses TRBV5-8 and TRBJ2-3; TRBD2 matches 9 bases. The CDR3 length is 16 residues. V shed 0 bases, J shed 4 bases, and the junction held 6 bases outside the gene matches. The germline CDR1 and CDR2 sequences are SGHTS and YDEGEE.

This clonotype occurred many times. The chain carries TRBV6-2 or TRBV6-3 and TRBJ2-5; D possibly corresponds to TRBD2 (6 bases). This CDR3 is 15 amino acids long. The V and J ends lost 2 bases and 4 bases respectively, with 14 bases between them. Per germline, CDR1 MNHEY and CDR2 SVGEGT. The CDR3 protein is CASSYDGRLGETQYF. The CDR3 DNA is TGTGCCAGCAGTTACGACGGGAGACTAGGAGAGACCCAGTACTTC.

The chain recombines TRBV13 with TRBJ2-3, with D perhaps given as TRBD1 or TRBD2 (5 bases each). In germline, CDR1 is PRHDT, CDR2 FYEKMQ (reference sequence). CDR3 length: 17 amino acids. Between the trimmed V and J ends, which lost 3 bases and 2 bases, there was a span of 18 bases. The CDR3 protein is CASSFPGPPHPTDTQYF. The CDR3 DNA reads as TGTGCCAGCAGCTTCCCGGGACCTCCACACCCCACAGATACGCAGTATTTT.

The V and J genes are TRBV18 and TRBJ2-5, with D perhaps given as TRBD1 or TRBD2 (5 bases each). The J call may be in error: the DNA end matches TRBJ2-7 better. This CDR3 spans 14 amino acids. In germline, CDR1 is KGHSH, CDR2 LQKENI. CDR3 bases: TGTGCCAGCTCTCCCACCGGGACCCGTGCCGAGCAGTACTTC. It encodes CASSPTGTRAEQYF.

This chain links TRBV2 with TRBJ2-7, with D uncertain. With 8 bases removed from V and 4 bases from J, the gap between germline ends came to 9 bases. This CDR3 has 11 residues. The V gene's germline CDR1 is SNHLY and CDR2 FYNNEI. The CDR3 loop is CASQGRYEQYF. The CDR3 DNA is TGTGCCAGCCAAGGAAGGTACGAGCAGTACTTC.

This clonotype was recorded a few times. This chain joins TRBV6-5 and TRBJ2-5; D tentatively reads TRBD1 or TRBD2 (6 bases each). The germline gives CDR1 MNHEY, CDR2 SVGAGI. The CDR3 is 14 residues long. Trimming stripped 2 bases from V and 5 bases from J, with 12 bases between. The CDR3 DNA reads as TGTGCCAGCAGTTACGGGGGGCGCGTGGAGACCCAGTACTTC. Its protein is CASSYGGRVETQYF.

This rearrangement joins TRBV11-2 to TRBJ2-7, with 7 nucleotides matching TRBD2. CDR1 is SGHAT and CDR2 is FQNNGV in the germline V gene. The junction had 7 bases not matched to a gene; V was cut back by 1 base and J by 4 bases. This CDR3 region has 15 residues. CDR3 sequence reads: CASSLVGLQNYEQYF. The DNA of the CDR3 is TGTGCCAGCAGCTTAGTGGGACTACAGAATTACGAGCAGTACTTC.

The CDR3 reads CAAREGRSSIQYF. The CDR3 DNA sequence: TGTGCCGCGCGTGAAGGGAGGTCGAGCATTCAGTACTTC. This rearrangement joins TRBV10-3 to TRBJ2-5; TRBD2 is a possible D gene (6 bases). TRBJ2-4 matches the DNA end more closely, so the J call is doubtful. CDR1 and CDR2 (germline): ENHRY, SYGVKD. The CDR3 is 13 amino acids.

This clonotype was detected a few times. The V gene is TRBV3-1, the J gene TRBJ2-3, with D unresolved. CDR1 and CDR2 from the germline V gene are LGHDT and YNNKEL (reference sequence). CDR3 length: 12 amino acids. V was trimmed by 3 bases and J by 6 bases, leaving 7 bases between them. The CDR3 DNA follows: TGTGCCAGCAGCCACGAAGCTGATACGCAGTATTTT. Amino acid sequence: CASSHEADTQYF.

V is TRBV20-1 and J is TRBJ1-1; D unresolved. Germline lookup yields CDR1 DFQATT and CDR2 SNEGSKA (reference sequence). The CDR3 contains 13 residues. V shed 6 bases and J shed 3 bases, with 14 bases lying between them. DNA of the CDR3: TGCAGTGCGACTCCTAGGGATTACACTGAAGCTTTCTTT. This encodes CSATPRDYTEAFF.

The V and J genes are TRBV29-1 and TRBJ2-6; D is possibly TRBD2 (6 bases). The germline CDR1 and CDR2 sequences are SQVTM and ANQGSEA. The V and J ends lost 3 bases and 0 bases respectively, with 15 bases between them. CDR3 length: 17 residues. The CDR3, as DNA: TGCAGCGTTGAGAAGGAGGGATCCCTCTCTGGGGCCAACGTCCTGACTTTC. Its translation: CSVEKEGSLSGANVLTF.

This clonotype was counted a few times. V and J are TRBV7-7 and TRBJ2-5; D possibly corresponds to TRBD1 (5 bases). Germline assignment: CDR1 SSHAT and CDR2 FNYEAQ (reference sequence). V gave up 5 bases and J gave up 2 bases, with 12 bases separating them. The CDR3 is 14 residues long. CDR3 protein: CASSITGVQETQYF. The CDR3 nucleotides read TGTGCCAGCAGCATCACAGGAGTGCAAGAGACCCAGTACTTC. The full variable domain, rest sourced from reference TRBV7-7 and TRBJ2-5, is GAGVSQSPRYKVTKRGQDVTLRCDPISSHATLYWYQQALGQGPEFLTYFNYEAQPDKSGLPSDRFSAERPEGSISTLTIQRTEQRDSAMYRCASSITGVQETQYFGPGTRLLVL.

The chain carries TRBV6-1 and TRBJ2-1; no firm D call. CDR3 length equals 13 residues. Trimming removed 8 bases at V and 0 bases at J, with 8 bases between. CDR1 and CDR2 (germline): MNHNS, SASEGT. CDR3 residues: CASDPSSYNEQFF. The CDR3 nucleotides are TGTGCCAGCGATCCCTCCTCCTACAATGAGCAGTTCTTC.

The sample holds a few counts of this clonotype. The chain is built from TRBV9 and TRBJ2-5; a possible D gene is TRBD2 (6 bases). The V gene's germline CDR1 is SGDLS and CDR2 YYNGEE. The CDR3 loop spans 15 amino acids. Trimming stripped 9 bases from V and 5 bases from J, with 23 bases between. The CDR3 loop reads CAIFEQAGFAETQYF. For the CDR3, the DNA is TGTGCCATCTTCGAACAGGCGGGGTTTGCGGAGACCCAGTACTTC. The full variable domain, completed using reference TRBV9 and TRBJ2-5, is DSGVTQTPKHLITATGQRVTLRCSPRSGDLSVYWYQQSLDQGLQFLIQYYNGEERAKGNILERFSAQQFPDLHSELNLSSLELGDSALYFCAIFEQAGFAETQYFGPGTRLLVL.

The CDR3 DNA reads as TGCAGTGCGTGGACAGGGGTCAATCAGCCCCAGCATTTT. Translated: CSAWTGVNQPQHF. V and J are TRBV20-1 and TRBJ1-5, with TRBD1 identical over 9 bases. Germline lookup yields CDR1 DFQATT and CDR2 SNEGSKA (reference sequence). Unmatched junction bases numbered 3, after V lost 6 bases and J lost 3 bases. The CDR3 has 13 amino acids.

Of note for this clonotype: This may be a read error, as it is one base from a much larger clone. The chain combines TRBV12-3 or TRBV12-4 with TRBJ2-1; 10 nucleotides agree with TRBD2. The CDR3 has 15 residues. The V gene end was trimmed by 3 bases and the J gene end by 9 bases; junction bases not matched to a gene: 8. The CDR3 DNA is TGTGCCAGCAGTTTTAGGGCTAGCGGGGGTGCTGAGCAGTTCTTC. Translated: CASSFRASGGAEQFF.

This clonotype was recorded at least ten times. V and J are TRBV7-2 and TRBJ2-4; the D gene is possibly TRBD2 (7 bases). Germline V CDR1 and CDR2: SGHTA, FQGNSA. The length of the CDR3 is 16 residues. Trimming removed 5 bases at V and 0 bases at J, with 14 bases between. Written as DNA, the CDR3 is TGTGCCAGCAGCCCCCGGGGAGGGGGAGCCAAAAACATTCAGTACTTC. Translated, it gives CASSPRGGGAKNIQYF. Full variable domain (missing parts from reference TRBV7-2 and TRBJ2-4): GAGVSQSPSNKVTEKGKDVELRCDPISGHTALYWYRQSLGQGLEFLIYFQGNSAPDKSGLPSDRFSAERTGGSVSTLTIQRTQQEDSAVYLCASSPRGGGAKNIQYFGAGTRLSVL.

For this clonotype: A junction boundary mismatches the germline segment, possibly from a read error. This chain uses TRBV2 with TRBJ2-3, with D uncertain. The length of the CDR3 is 14 residues. Germline V gives CDR1 SNHLY, CDR2 FYNNEI. CDR3 sequence reads: CAGRRTHLIDTQYF. CDR3 bases: TGTGCCGGCAGGAGAACTCACCTGATAGATACGCAGTATTTT.

This chain uses TRBV7-9 with TRBJ2-1, with D possibly matching TRBD1 (6 bases). The germline V gene encodes CDR1 SEHNR and CDR2 FQNEAQ (reference sequence). V lost 6 bases to trimming and J lost 4 bases, with 22 bases between them. The CDR3 runs 17 residues. The CDR3 loop is CASRNDRRNEIYNEQFF. CDR3 in DNA: TGTGCCAGCAGGAACGACAGGCGAAATGAGATATACAATGAGCAGTTCTTC.

The rearrangement uses TRBV7-9 and TRBJ2-7; D unclear. Trimming took off 5 bases at V and 7 bases at J, with 12 bases between the two ends. Germline V gene lookup returns CDR1 SEHNR and CDR2 FQNEAQ (reference sequence). The CDR3 is made up of 12 amino acids. The CDR3 DNA sequence: TGTGCCAGCAGCCCCCCCGAAATAGAGCAGTACTTC. It is translated as CASSPPEIEQYF.

This clonotype was seen more than once but under ten times. The V and J genes are TRBV11-2 and TRBJ2-3; tentative D call: TRBD2 (6 bases). V lost 0 bases and J 0 bases, leaving 7 bases between the germline ends. The CDR3 covers 15 residues. Per the germline V gene, CDR1 is SGHAT and CDR2 is FQNNGV. The CDR3, as DNA: TGTGCCAGCAGCTTAGAACTAGCCAGCACAGATACGCAGTATTTT. Translating it yields CASSLELASTDTQYF.

This clonotype was seen more than once but under ten times. V usage is TRBV20-1 and J usage is TRBJ2-3; the D gene is possibly TRBD2 (5 bases). The CDR3 is made up of 11 amino acids. Germline V CDR1 and CDR2: DFQATT, SNEGSKA (reference sequence). Trimming shortened V by 7 bases and J by 4 bases, and 9 bases separated the two germline ends. The DNA of the CDR3 is TGCAGTGTGGGAGCAGCAGATACGCAGTATTTT. Translated, it gives CSVGAADTQYF.